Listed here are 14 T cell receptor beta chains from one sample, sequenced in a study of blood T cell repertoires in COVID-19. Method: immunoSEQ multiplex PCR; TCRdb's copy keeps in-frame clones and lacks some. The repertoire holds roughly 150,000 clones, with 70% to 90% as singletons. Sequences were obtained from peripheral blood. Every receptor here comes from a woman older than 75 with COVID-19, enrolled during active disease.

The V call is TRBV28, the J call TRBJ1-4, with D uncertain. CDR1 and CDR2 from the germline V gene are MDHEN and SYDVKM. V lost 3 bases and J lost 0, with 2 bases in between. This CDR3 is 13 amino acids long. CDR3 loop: CASSFATNEKLFF. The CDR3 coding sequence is TGTGCCAGCAGTTTCGCAACTAATGAAAAACTGTTTTTT.

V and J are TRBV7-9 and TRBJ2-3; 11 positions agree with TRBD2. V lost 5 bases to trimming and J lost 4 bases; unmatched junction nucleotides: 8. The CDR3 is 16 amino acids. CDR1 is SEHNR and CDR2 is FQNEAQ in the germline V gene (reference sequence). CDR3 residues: CASSQPGLAVADTQYF. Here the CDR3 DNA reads TGTGCCAGCAGCCAACCGGGACTAGCGGTTGCAGATACGCAGTATTTT.

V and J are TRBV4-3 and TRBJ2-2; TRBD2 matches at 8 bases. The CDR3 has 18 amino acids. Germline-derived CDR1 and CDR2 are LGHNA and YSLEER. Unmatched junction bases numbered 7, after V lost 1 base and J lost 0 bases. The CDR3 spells CASSQALAGAANTGELFF. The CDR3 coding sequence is TGCGCCAGCAGCCAAGCCCTAGCGGGCGCTGCGAACACCGGGGAGCTGTTTTTT.

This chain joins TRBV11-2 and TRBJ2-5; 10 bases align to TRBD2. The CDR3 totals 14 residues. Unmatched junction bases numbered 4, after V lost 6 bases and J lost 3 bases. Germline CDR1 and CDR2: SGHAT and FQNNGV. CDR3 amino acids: CASRPLAGKETQYF. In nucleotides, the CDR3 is TGTGCCAGCAGACCACTAGCGGGGAAAGAGACCCAGTACTTC.

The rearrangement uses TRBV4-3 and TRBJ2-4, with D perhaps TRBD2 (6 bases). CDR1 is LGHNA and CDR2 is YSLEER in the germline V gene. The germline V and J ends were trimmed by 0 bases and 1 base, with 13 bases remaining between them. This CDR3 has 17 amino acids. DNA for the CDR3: TGCGCCAGCAGCCAAGATGCACAGGCGGGGGCCAAAAACATTCAGTACTTC. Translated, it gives CASSQDAQAGAKNIQYF.

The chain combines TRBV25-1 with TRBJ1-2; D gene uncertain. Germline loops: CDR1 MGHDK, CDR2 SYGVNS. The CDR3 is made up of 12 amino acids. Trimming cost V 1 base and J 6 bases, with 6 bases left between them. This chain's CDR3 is CASSESRNGYTF. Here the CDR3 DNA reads TGTGCCAGCAGTGAATCGAGAAATGGCTACACCTTC.

For the CDR3, the DNA is TGCGCCAGCAGCTTGTCCACAGGACAGGCCAGCACAGATACGCAGTATTTT. It is translated as CASSLSTGQASTDTQYF. V and J are TRBV5-1 and TRBJ2-3; 7 nucleotides agree with TRBD1. The CDR3 is 17 amino acids. Losses at the gene ends were 1 base for V and 0 bases for J; bases not matched to a gene: 8. Germline lookup yields CDR1 SGHRS and CDR2 YFSETQ.

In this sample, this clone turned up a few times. CDR3 region: CASSSPGAGNQPQHF. DNA of the CDR3: TGTGCCAGCAGCTCCCCAGGTGCAGGGAATCAGCCCCAGCATTTT. The chain uses TRBV28 and TRBJ1-5; a possible D gene is TRBD1 (5 bases). From germline, CDR1 is MDHEN and CDR2 SYDVKM. Trimming stripped 6 bases from V and 4 bases from J, with 16 bases between. The CDR3 contains 15 residues.

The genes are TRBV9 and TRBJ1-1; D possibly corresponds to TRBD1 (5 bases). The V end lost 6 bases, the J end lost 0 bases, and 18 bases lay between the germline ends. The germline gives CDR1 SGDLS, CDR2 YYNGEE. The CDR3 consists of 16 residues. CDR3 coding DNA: TGTGCCAGCACCCCCTATCAGGGAGGGGTGAACACTGAAGCTTTCTTT. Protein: CASTPYQGGVNTEAFF.

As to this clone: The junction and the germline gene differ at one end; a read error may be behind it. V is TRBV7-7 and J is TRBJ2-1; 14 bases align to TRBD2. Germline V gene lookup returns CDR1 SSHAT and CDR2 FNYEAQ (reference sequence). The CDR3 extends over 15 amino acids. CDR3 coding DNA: TGTGCTAGCAGTACCGGGACTAGCGGGAGCAATGAGCAGTTCTTC. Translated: CASSTGTSGSNEQFF.

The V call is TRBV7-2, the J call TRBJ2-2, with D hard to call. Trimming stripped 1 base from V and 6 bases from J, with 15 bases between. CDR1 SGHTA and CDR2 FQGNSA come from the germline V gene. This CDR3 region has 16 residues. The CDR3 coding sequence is TGTGCCAGCAGCTTAGATCTCGGTAGCTGGGCCGGGGAGCTGTTTTTT. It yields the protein CASSLDLGSWAGELFF.

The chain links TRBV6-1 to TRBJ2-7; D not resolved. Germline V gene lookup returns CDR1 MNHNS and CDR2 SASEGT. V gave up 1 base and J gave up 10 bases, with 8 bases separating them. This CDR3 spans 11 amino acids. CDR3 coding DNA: TGTGCCAGCAGTGAAGTCCGGTTTCAGTACTTC. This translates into CASSEVRFQYF.

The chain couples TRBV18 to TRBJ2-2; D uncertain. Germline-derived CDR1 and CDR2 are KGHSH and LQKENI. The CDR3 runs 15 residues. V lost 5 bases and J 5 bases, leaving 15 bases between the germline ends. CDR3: CASSEVAASTGELFF. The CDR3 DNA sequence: TGTGCCAGCTCAGAGGTCGCGGCATCGACCGGGGAGCTGTTTTTT.

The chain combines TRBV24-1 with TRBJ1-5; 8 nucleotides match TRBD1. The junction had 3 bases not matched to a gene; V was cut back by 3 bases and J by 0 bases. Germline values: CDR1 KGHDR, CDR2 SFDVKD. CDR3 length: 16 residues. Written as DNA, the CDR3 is TGTGCCACCAGTGATCCGACAGGGGATAGCAATCAGCCCCAGCATTTT. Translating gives CATSDPTGDSNQPQHF.